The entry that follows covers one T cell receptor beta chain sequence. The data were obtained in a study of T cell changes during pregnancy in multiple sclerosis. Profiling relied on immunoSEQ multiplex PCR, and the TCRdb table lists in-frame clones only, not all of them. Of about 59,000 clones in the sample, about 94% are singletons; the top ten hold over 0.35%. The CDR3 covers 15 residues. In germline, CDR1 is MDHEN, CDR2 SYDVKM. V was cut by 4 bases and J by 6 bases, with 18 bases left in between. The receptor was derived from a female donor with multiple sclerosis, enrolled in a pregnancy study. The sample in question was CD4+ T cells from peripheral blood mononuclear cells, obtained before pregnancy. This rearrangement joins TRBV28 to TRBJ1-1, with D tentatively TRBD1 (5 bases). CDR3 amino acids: CASSSPIGTGSEAFF. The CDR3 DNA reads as TGTGCCAGCAGTTCCCCCATAGGAACAGGCTCTGAAGCTTTCTTT.